The present T cell receptor beta chain was sequenced within a study of shared clonotypes between healthy human individuals (dated by TCRdb to about 2020). At the level of the whole study: A couple of women and a few men aged 18 to 49 years were included in the cohort. The study deeply sequenced blood TCR repertoires of five healthy adults to estimate repertoire size and the extent of clonotype sharing between individuals. For each donor, CD4 naive and CD4 memory were each run on three plates, CD8 naive on two plates, and CD8 memory on one plate. To increase sequencing depth and limit assay-specific biases, different laboratories used diverse techniques to prepare libraries and sequence TCR repertoires. Leukapheresis yielded between about 0.9 and 9.5 billion PBMCs per donor. The paper as a whole reports these results and caveats: Sampling was restricted to blood, and TCR repertoires in tissues likely differ from the TCR repertoires found in blood. Pairwise subsampling indicated that sequencing depth was expected to affect the degree of clonotype sharing among donors. Because the study included a small number of donors, the genetic and exposure-history diversity represented was limited. When a handful of donors were compared, the shared fraction of clonotypes was about 5.2% for naive CD4, around 4% for naive CD8, about 2.5% for memory CD4, and less than 0.5% for memory CD8. Even with the large sequencing depth, rarefaction of the sorted-subset datasets indicated that sequencing was incomplete. Naive subsets generally had larger estimated clonotype richness than memory subsets did. Clonotypes shared by all four sorted-subset donors showed higher generation probabilities than non-shared clonotypes.

For the CD8 naive samples, CD45RO-negative cells were positively selected for CCR7, yielding a CD45RA+CCR7+ population from which TemRA cells were excluded. The donors were healthy, HIV-negative adults with no recently reported acute infections or vaccinations. All donors were Caucasian adults living in Nashville, Tennessee, USA. Blood was obtained by leukapheresis, after which PBMCs were separated by Ficoll-Histopaque density gradient centrifugation and cryopreserved in liquid nitrogen vapor phase. Analytical flow cytometry was used to check the purity and quantity of each magnetically sorted T cell population. From each sorted fraction, genomic DNA was isolated and quantified by UV absorbance on a Nanodrop 2000c. A note on this clone: Its antigen is unknown. No base quality values were provided; no much bigger clone lies one nucleotide off.

TCR CDR3 regions were amplified from genomic DNA by multiplex PCR using the deep immunoSEQ assay. Genomic DNA extracted from each cell subset was distributed evenly over all wells of several immunoSEQ 96-well plates, and each plate served as one replicate. For sorted subsets, roughly 0.2 ug genomic DNA, equal to 25,000 to 35,000 T cell genomes, was loaded into each replicate PCR. Purified libraries were quantified with a Qubit 3.0 fluorometer, sized on a Bioanalyzer 2100, and re-quantified with the KAPA Library Quantification kit. Each immunoSEQ 96-well plate was sequenced on its own single-read 150-cycle Illumina NextSeq 550 flow cell. As for the authors' bioinformatics: The immunoSEQ output contained only junctional sequences without quality scores, so filtering could not match that applied to full-length reads. To assign V/J genes and CDR3, sequences were annotated against IMGT germline references using PyIR, a Python wrapper for IgBLAST v1.9. Reads were removed for weak V/J assignments (E-value above 1e-6), missing CDR3, stop codons, out-of-frame junctions, or ambiguous translated residues. A V3J clonotype was defined by an identical inferred V gene, J gene, and CDR3 amino acid sequence. To compute the percentage overlap between repertoires, the number of shared unique clonotypes was divided by the size of the smaller repertoire. Three approaches were used to assess repertoire richness: RTK rarefaction, the Chao1 estimator, and Recon v2.1 estimates of unobserved clonotypes. Generation probabilities were computed with OLGA for all TCRbeta clonotypes obtained by the gDNA method from a few donors. The clones in this table, taken by TCRdb from immuneACCESS, are in-frame only. Not every clone is retained; where verified, under half of the shortfall comes from an unresolved V gene, and the cause of the rest is unknown. Clonal size and the V and J genes are those of that table, whereas D and trimming came from the DNA. Here the sample has 560,000 or so clones; 96% occur a single time. Of the sample, 0.095% to 0.13% is held by the ten largest clones.

What was sequenced was naive CD8+ T cells sorted from blood. This specimen's cell subset or site label, interpreted: CD45RA+CCR7+. This clonotype originated in a woman aged 25 to 39 in good health.

The DNA sequence is given as TGTGCCATCAGTGAGTCCGCGGAATCAGGAGAGCAGTACTTC. It encodes CAISESAESGEQYF. The chain is encoded by TRBV10-3 joined to TRBJ2-7, with no confident D gene call. The cysteine opens and the phenylalanine closes a CDR3 of 14 amino acids. The sequence is cut down to CDR3 DNA, 42 bases in frame from base 1. V was cut back by 0 bases and J by 7 bases, leaving a gap of 13 bases between them. From a lookup of the germline V gene, CDR1 and CDR2 are ENHRY and SYGVKD.